The entry below describes one T cell receptor (beta chain). This sample is part of a study of T-cell memory formation after mild COVID-19. V was clipped by 6 bases and J by 3 bases, with 17 bases between them. Germline assignment: CDR1 DFQATT and CDR2 SNEGSKA (reference sequence). This CDR3 region has 14 residues. In TCRdb, the 5' RACE reads were re-called with MiXCR into one record per CDR3 protein. The sample has roughly 350,000 distinct CDR3 sequences; 20% to 25% are singletons. J is TRBJ1-1 and V is TRBV20-1; D perhaps matches TRBD1 (6 bases). The sample was PBMCs or a T cell subset sorted from them (not recorded which). The source is an adult woman who had mild COVID-19 (a few samples of this study predate the infection). Cell type and time point are not known. CDR3 loop: CSARATGRDTEAFF. CDR3 sequence (DNA): TGCAGTGCCAGGGCCACAGGGAGAGACACTGAAGCTTTCTTT.